These 30 T cell receptor beta chains originate from one sample sequenced in a study of human T cells and chemical hapten exposure. TCRdb processed the RACE reads anew with MiXCR; each CDR3 protein has one entry. The data show fewer than 150,000 distinct CDR3 sequences, 12% seen once. The time point was: patch test 2, 6 weeks after DPC sensitization. Treatment here: therapeutic diphenylcyclopropenone sensitization with weekly scalp DPC. This specimen consisted of whole blood, obtained in connection with sensitization to the hapten diphenylcyclopropenone (DPC). Source of these receptors: a woman between 50 and 59 years old with alopecia areata. Some clones in this sample may be carry-over from other donors' samples.

The genes are TRBV25-1 and TRBJ2-1; a possible D gene is TRBD2 (5 bases). The CDR3 contains 15 residues. CDR1 and CDR2 (germline): MGHDK, SYGVNS. V dropped 1 base and J dropped 5 bases, with 12 bases sitting between them. The CDR3 DNA reads TGTGCCAGCAGTGAATTCGGTCTAGCTAACAATGAGCAGTTCTTC. It codes for CASSEFGLANNEQFF.

This sequence joins TRBV2 and TRBJ2-5; the D gene is possibly TRBD2 (6 bases). The V end lost 0 bases, the J end lost 5 bases, and 10 bases lay between the germline ends. CDR1 and CDR2 (germline): SNHLY, FYNNEI. This CDR3 has 14 amino acids. CDR3 sequence reads: CASSEALGGETQYF. The CDR3 DNA is TGTGCCAGCAGTGAAGCGCTGGGGGGTGAGACCCAGTACTTC. Drawing the rest from reference TRBV2 and TRBJ2-5, the complete variable domain is EPEVTQTPSHQVTQMGQEVILRCVPISNHLYFYWYRQILGQKVEFLVSFYNNEISEKSEIFDDQFSVERPDGSNFTLKIRSTKLEDSAMYFCASSEALGGETQYFGPGTRLLVL.

This clonotype was picked up a small number of times. DNA for the CDR3: TGTGCCAGCAGTCGACCGACAGGGGGGATTCAAGAGACCCAGTACTTC. Translation: CASSRPTGGIQETQYF. V is TRBV6-2 or TRBV6-3 and J is TRBJ2-5, with 9 bases aligning to TRBD1. The CDR3 has 16 amino acids. Trimming took 5 bases from V and 2 from J; bases not matched to a gene: 9. Per the germline V gene, CDR1 is MNHEY and CDR2 is SVGEGT.

CDR3 region: CASSPQREGLLGQYF. In nucleotides, the CDR3 is TGTGCCAGCAGCCCCCAGCGGGAGGGCCTTTTGGGGCAGTACTTC. V and J are TRBV7-2 and TRBJ2-7, with TRBD2 matching over 10 bases. The CDR3 totals 15 residues. V was clipped by 5 bases and J by 9 bases; unmatched bases: 13. Germline values: CDR1 SGHTA, CDR2 FQGNSA.

This clonotype turned up a few times. The rearrangement uses TRBV20-1 and TRBJ1-1; D unresolved. Trimming took off 6 bases at V and 1 base at J, with 12 bases between the two ends. CDR1 and CDR2 (germline): DFQATT, SNEGSKA (reference sequence). The CDR3 extends over 13 amino acids. The CDR3 is CSADGRTNTEAFF. The CDR3, as DNA: TGCAGTGCGGACGGACGAACGAACACTGAAGCTTTCTTT.

The sample holds a few counts of this clonotype. The J gene is TRBJ1-2, the V gene TRBV19; D gene unclear. The CDR3 consists of 15 residues. CDR1 LNHDA and CDR2 SQIVND come from the germline V gene (reference sequence). V was cut by 7 bases and J by 0 bases, with 15 bases left in between. The CDR3 protein is CASTREQRPNYGYTF. The CDR3 DNA reads as TGTGCCAGTACCCGGGAGCAGAGGCCTAACTATGGCTACACCTTC.

This clonotype was seen repeatedly, ten times or more. The chain employs TRBV11-2 and TRBJ2-7; D is possibly TRBD1 or TRBD2 (5 bases each). The germline CDR1 and CDR2 sequences are SGHAT and FQNNGV. V was pared by 4 bases and J by 2 bases, with 15 bases between. The CDR3 runs 15 residues. The CDR3 is CASSSGRILTYEQYF. The CDR3, as DNA: TGTGCCAGCAGCTCGGGACGGATCCTTACCTACGAGCAGTACTTC.

This clonotype was detected many times. V usage is TRBV19 and J usage is TRBJ1-4; D possibly corresponds to TRBD1 (6 bases). The CDR3 loop spans 14 amino acids. Trimming removed 7 bases at V and 2 bases at J, with 11 bases between. The germline V gene encodes CDR1 LNHDA and CDR2 SQIVND (reference sequence). The CDR3: CASTSGVTNEKLFF. CDR3 nucleotide sequence: TGTGCCAGTACCTCAGGGGTGACTAATGAAAAACTGTTTTTT.

Only a few counts were recorded for this clonotype. The chain is built from TRBV12-3 or TRBV12-4 and TRBJ1-6; tentative D call: TRBD1 (5 bases). Trimming shortened V by 3 bases and J by 10 bases, and 19 bases separated the two germline ends. The CDR3 length is 16 residues. CDR3 sequence: CASSLRLGEVGSPLHF. CDR3 DNA sequence: TGTGCCAGCAGTTTGAGGTTGGGGGAAGTAGGGTCACCCCTCCACTTT.

This clonotype was seen many times. The V and J genes are TRBV20-1 and TRBJ2-3, with D possibly TRBD2 on 5 matching bases. This CDR3 has 14 amino acids. The germline V gene encodes CDR1 DFQATT and CDR2 SNEGSKA (reference sequence). The V and J ends lost 5 bases and 4 bases respectively, with 16 bases between them. The CDR3 DNA reads TGCAGTGCTTTCTGGACTGAAACGCCAGATACGCAGTATTTT. Translated: CSAFWTETPDTQYF.

The V and J genes are TRBV28 and TRBJ2-1, with TRBD1 matching 7 bases. Germline V CDR1 and CDR2: MDHEN, SYDVKM. With V trimmed by 10 bases and J by 6 bases, 9 bases remained unmatched. This CDR3 is 13 amino acids long. CDR3 sequence: CATSGTESNEQFF. The CDR3 DNA reads as TGTGCCACCTCGGGGACAGAATCCAATGAGCAGTTCTTC.

The chain uses TRBV6-5 and TRBJ1-2, with 7 bases aligning to TRBD1. V shed 5 bases and J 2 bases; nucleotides not matched to a gene: 5. The CDR3 has 14 amino acids. Germline V CDR1 and CDR2: MNHEY, SVGAGI. The CDR3 DNA follows: TGTGCCAGCAGTAAACAGGGGAACAACTATGGCTACACCTTC. This sequence encodes CASSKQGNNYGYTF.

This clonotype has only one observation. This chain links TRBV30 with TRBJ1-1; unclear D gene. This CDR3 has 14 residues. V lost 2 bases to trimming and J lost 7 bases, with 17 bases between them. Germline V gives CDR1 GTSNPN, CDR2 SVGIG (reference sequence). Here the CDR3 DNA reads TGTGCCTGGAGTATCGGGCCCCCTCGGTATGAAGCTTTCTTT. Protein: CAWSIGPPRYEAFF.

This clonotype has a handful of counts. This chain links TRBV6-1 with TRBJ2-3, with 8 nucleotides matching TRBD2. Germline loops: CDR1 MNHNS, CDR2 SASEGT. V lost 8 bases to trimming and J lost 5 bases; unmatched junction nucleotides: 6. This CDR3 has 13 residues. CDR3 coding DNA: TGTGCCAGCTGCGGACTAGCAGGAGATACGCAGTATTTT. As protein: CASCGLAGDTQYF.

This clonotype was observed a few times. The genes are TRBV12-3 or TRBV12-4 and TRBJ2-1; no clear D gene. The CDR3 loop spans 14 amino acids. Deletions cut 3 bases from V and 0 bases from J, with 6 bases between. CDR3 sequence: CASSFSVSYNEQFF. In DNA, the CDR3 is TGTGCCAGCAGTTTTTCGGTCTCCTACAATGAGCAGTTCTTC.

V and J are TRBV6-5 and TRBJ2-5; 13 bases match TRBD2. The CDR3 is made up of 14 amino acids. Germline lookup yields CDR1 MNHEY and CDR2 SVGAGI. The V and J ends lost 6 bases and 5 bases, in that order; junction bases with no gene match: 3. CDR3 loop: CASRPLAGGETQYF. Here the CDR3 DNA reads TGTGCCAGCAGGCCACTAGCGGGGGGGGAGACCCAGTACTTC.

Ten or more counts support this clonotype. The chain has TRBV7-2 and TRBJ1-1; tentative D call: TRBD1 (5 bases). The ends were cut back, 4 bases at V and 3 bases at J, with 9 bases in the middle. CDR3 size: 13 residues. Germline-derived CDR1 and CDR2 are SGHTA and FQGNSA. CDR3 sequence: CASSSQGYTEAFF. CDR3 in DNA: TGTGCCAGCAGCTCGCAGGGTTACACTGAAGCTTTCTTT.

The chain has TRBV5-1 and TRBJ2-1; D is uncertain. The CDR3 is 15 amino acids. Germline V lookup: CDR1 SGHRS, CDR2 YFSETQ. Trimming removed 7 bases from V and 7 bases from J, with 21 bases in between. In DNA form, the CDR3 reads TGCGCCAGCTCGCCCGGCTTATACCCCACAAATGAGCAGTTCTTC. It is translated as CASSPGLYPTNEQFF.

This clonotype was observed a few times. V is TRBV24-1 and J is TRBJ1-5, with 8 bases matching TRBD1. Germline values: CDR1 KGHDR, CDR2 SFDVKD. V trimming: 5 bases; J trimming: 6 bases; junction bases outside the gene matches: 2. The CDR3 sequence is 13 residues long. CDR3 DNA sequence: TGTGCCACCAGTGGGACAGGGAGTCAGCCCCAGCATTTT. Its translation: CATSGTGSQPQHF.

This clonotype was picked up a small number of times. This chain joins TRBV11-3 and TRBJ2-3; D is uncertain. This CDR3 is built from 14 residues. The germline CDR1 and CDR2 sequences are SGHNT and YENEEA. V was clipped by 5 bases and J by 2 bases, with 11 bases between them. Here the CDR3 reads CASSPRQVTDTQYF. The CDR3 bases are TGTGCCAGCAGCCCTCGGCAGGTCACAGATACGCAGTATTTT.

The table lists this clonotype with a few counts. V and J are TRBV12-3 or TRBV12-4 and TRBJ2-1, with D unresolved. Trimming shortened V by 6 bases and J by 4 bases, and 10 bases separated the two germline ends. This CDR3 spans 13 amino acids. The CDR3 DNA reads as TGTGCCAGCAGCAATCTAGGGTACAATGAGCAGTTCTTC. This translates into CASSNLGYNEQFF.

This clonotype was seen more than once but under ten times. The CDR3 is CASSLGGGVASVGTDTQYF. The CDR3 bases are TGTGCCAGCAGCCTGGGGGGAGGGGTGGCTAGCGTCGGCACAGATACGCAGTATTTT. This rearrangement joins TRBV7-2 to TRBJ2-3; TRBD2 matches 7 bases. The CDR3 is 19 residues long. The V gene's germline CDR1 is SGHTA and CDR2 FQGNSA. J was trimmed by 1 base and V by 5 bases; bases with no gene match: 18.

The table lists this clonotype with many counts. The CDR3 is CASSARDERPTDTQYF. CDR3 in DNA: TGTGCCAGCAGCGCCCGGGACGAGCGGCCCACAGATACGCAGTATTTT. The genes are TRBV11-2 and TRBJ2-3; the D gene could be TRBD1 or TRBD2 (5 bases each). The CDR3 is made up of 16 amino acids. V gave up 5 bases and J gave up 2 bases, with 17 bases separating them. CDR1 SGHAT and CDR2 FQNNGV come from the germline V gene.

The rearrangement joins TRBV10-2 to TRBJ2-7; possible D gene TRBD2, 6 bases. The CDR3 has 14 amino acids. In germline, CDR1 is WSHSY, CDR2 SAAADI. V was cut by 2 bases and J by 5 bases, with 13 bases left in between. CDR3 coding DNA: TGCGCCAGCAGTGAGGCCGGAGGGCTGAACGAGCAGTACTTC. This translates into CASSEAGGLNEQYF.

The rearrangement links TRBV12-3 or TRBV12-4 to TRBJ1-1, with D possibly being TRBD1 (5 bases). The CDR3 covers 13 residues. V lost 6 bases to trimming and J lost 3 bases, with 11 bases between them. CDR3 protein: CASRFRQYTEAFF. The CDR3 DNA is TGTGCCAGCAGGTTCCGACAGTACACTGAAGCTTTCTTT.

This clonotype was picked up many times. The chain recombines TRBV30 with TRBJ1-6; the D is unclear. Germline-derived CDR1 and CDR2 are GTSNPN and SVGIG (reference sequence). This CDR3 is 18 amino acids long. The V end was cut by 0 bases, the J end by 0 bases, with 15 bases between. CDR3 amino acids: CAWSVRRATSSYNSPLHF. CDR3 nucleotide sequence: TGTGCCTGGAGTGTACGTAGGGCCACGAGCTCCTATAATTCACCCCTCCACTTT.

This clonotype was seen only a few times. V and J are TRBV6-2 or TRBV6-3 and TRBJ1-2; TRBD1 aligns across 10 bases. Looked up from germline, CDR1 is MNHEY and CDR2 is SVGEGT. V lost 6 bases to trimming and J lost 3 bases; unmatched junction nucleotides: 4. This CDR3 region has 14 residues. In DNA, the CDR3 is TGTGCCAGCAGGCCGACAGGGGGCTACTATGGCTACACCTTC. Translated: CASRPTGGYYGYTF.

This clonotype was recorded a few times. This chain connects TRBV12-2 to TRBJ2-1; the table assigns TRBD2, which was not confirmed against the DNA. TRBV12-2 is a documented pseudogene. This CDR3 contains 16 residues. The CDR3, as DNA: TGTGCAAGTCGTTTAACCCTAGCGGGAGAGGATAATGAGCAGTTCTTC. Protein product: CASRLTLAGEDNEQFF.

J is TRBJ2-4 and V is TRBV29-1; TRBD2 agrees at 7 bases. CDR1 and CDR2 from the germline V gene are SQVTM and ANQGSEA. The CDR3 covers 16 residues. With V trimmed by 4 bases and J by 6 bases, 15 bases remained unmatched. CDR3: CSVVVGEGFTRNIQYF. In DNA form, the CDR3 reads TGCAGCGTTGTTGTGGGGGAGGGTTTCACAAGAAACATTCAGTACTTC.

This clonotype has more than one count but fewer than ten. The gene calls are TRBV5-6 and TRBJ2-1, with TRBD1 as a possible D gene (5 bases). This CDR3 region has 15 residues. The V end was cut by 2 bases, the J end by 5 bases, with 14 bases between. In germline, CDR1 is SGHDT, CDR2 YYEEEE. The CDR3, as DNA: TGTGCCAGCAGCTTAGTGGGCCAGGGAAACAATGAGCAGTTCTTC. It codes for CASSLVGQGNNEQFF.